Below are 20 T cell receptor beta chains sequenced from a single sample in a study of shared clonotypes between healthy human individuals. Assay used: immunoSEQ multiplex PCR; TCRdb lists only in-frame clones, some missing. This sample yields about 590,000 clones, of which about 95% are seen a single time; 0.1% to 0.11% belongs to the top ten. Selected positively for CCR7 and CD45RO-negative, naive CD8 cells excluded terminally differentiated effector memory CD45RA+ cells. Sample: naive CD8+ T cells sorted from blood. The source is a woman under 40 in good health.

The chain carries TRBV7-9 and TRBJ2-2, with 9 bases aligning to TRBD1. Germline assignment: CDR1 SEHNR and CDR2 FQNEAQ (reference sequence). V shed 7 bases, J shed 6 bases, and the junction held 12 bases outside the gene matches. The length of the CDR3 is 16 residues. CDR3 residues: CASNNDRDRAAGELFF. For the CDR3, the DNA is TGTGCCAGCAACAATGACCGGGACAGGGCAGCCGGGGAGCTGTTTTTT. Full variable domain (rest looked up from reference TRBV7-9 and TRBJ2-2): DTGVSQNPRHKITKRGQNVTFRCDPISEHNRLYWYRQTLGQGPEFLTYFQNEAQLEKSRLLSDRFSAERPKGSFSTLEIQRTEQGDSAMYLCASNNDRDRAAGELFFGEGSRLTVL.

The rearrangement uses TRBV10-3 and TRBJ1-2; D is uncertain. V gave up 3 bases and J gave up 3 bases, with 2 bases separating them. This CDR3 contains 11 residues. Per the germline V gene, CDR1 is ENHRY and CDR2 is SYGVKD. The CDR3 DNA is TGTGCCATCAGTGACGACTATGGCTACACCTTC. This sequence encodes CAISDDYGYTF.

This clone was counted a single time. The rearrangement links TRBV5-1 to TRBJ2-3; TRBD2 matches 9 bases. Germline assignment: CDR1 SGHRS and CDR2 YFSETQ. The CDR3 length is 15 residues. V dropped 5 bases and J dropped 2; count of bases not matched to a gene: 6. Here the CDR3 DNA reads TGCGCCAGCAGGACGGGGACTAGCTCCACAGATACGCAGTATTTT. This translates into CASRTGTSSTDTQYF.

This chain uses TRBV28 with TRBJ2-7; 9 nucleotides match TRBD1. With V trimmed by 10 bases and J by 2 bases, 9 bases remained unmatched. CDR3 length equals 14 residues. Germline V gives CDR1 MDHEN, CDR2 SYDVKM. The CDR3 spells CAIADRGLTYEQYF. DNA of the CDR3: TGTGCCATCGCGGACAGGGGTCTCACCTACGAGCAGTACTTC.

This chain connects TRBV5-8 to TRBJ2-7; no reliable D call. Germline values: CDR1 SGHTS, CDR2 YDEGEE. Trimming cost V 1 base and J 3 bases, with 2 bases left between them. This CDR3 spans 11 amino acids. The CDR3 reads CASSLNYEQYF. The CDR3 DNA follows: TGTGCCAGCAGCTTGAACTACGAGCAGTACTTC.

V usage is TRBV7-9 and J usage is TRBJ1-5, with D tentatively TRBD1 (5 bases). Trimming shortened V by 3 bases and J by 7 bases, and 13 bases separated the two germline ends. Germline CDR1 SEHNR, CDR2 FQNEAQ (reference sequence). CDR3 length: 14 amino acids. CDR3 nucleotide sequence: TGTGCCAGCAGCTTCGCTACTCAGGGACAGCCCCAGCATTTT. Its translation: CASSFATQGQPQHF.

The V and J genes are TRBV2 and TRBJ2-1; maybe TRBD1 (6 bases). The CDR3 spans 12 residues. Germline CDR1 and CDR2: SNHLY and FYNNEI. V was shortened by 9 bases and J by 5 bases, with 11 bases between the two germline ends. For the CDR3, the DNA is TGTGCCAGAGATAGACAGGACAATGAGCAGTTCTTC. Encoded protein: CARDRQDNEQFF. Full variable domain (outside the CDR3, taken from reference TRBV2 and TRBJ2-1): EPEVTQTPSHQVTQMGQEVILRCVPISNHLYFYWYRQILGQKVEFLVSFYNNEISEKSEIFDDQFSVERPDGSNFTLKIRSTKLEDSAMYFCARDRQDNEQFFGPGTRLTVL.

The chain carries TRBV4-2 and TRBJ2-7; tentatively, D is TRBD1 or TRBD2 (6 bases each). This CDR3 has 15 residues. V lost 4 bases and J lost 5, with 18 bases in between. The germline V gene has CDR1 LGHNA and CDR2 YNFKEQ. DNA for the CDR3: TGTGCCAGCAGCCCCACGGAGGGGGTGAGCGACGAGCAGTACTTC. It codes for CASSPTEGVSDEQYF.

CDR3 in amino acids: CATSSGTGQETQYF. The CDR3 DNA follows: TGTGCCACCAGCAGCGGGACAGGGCAAGAGACCCAGTACTTC. This rearrangement joins TRBV15 to TRBJ2-5; 9 bases match TRBD1. Trimming cost V 3 bases and J 2 bases; bases outside gene matches: 1. CDR3 length: 14 residues. The V gene's germline CDR1 is LNHNV and CDR2 YYDKDF (reference sequence). The whole variable domain, remainder taken from reference TRBV15 and TRBJ2-5, is DAMVIQNPRYQVTQFGKPVTLSCSQTLNHNVMYWYQQKSSQAPKLLFHYYDKDFNNEADTPDNFQSRRPNTSFCFLDIRSPGLGDTAMYLCATSSGTGQETQYFGPGTRLLVL.

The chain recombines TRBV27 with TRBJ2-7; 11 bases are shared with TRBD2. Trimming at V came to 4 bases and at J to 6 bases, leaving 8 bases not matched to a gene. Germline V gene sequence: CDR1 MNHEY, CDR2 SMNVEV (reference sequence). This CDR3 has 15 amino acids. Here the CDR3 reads CASSSGTSGRTEQYF. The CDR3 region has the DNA TGTGCCAGCAGTTCCGGCACTAGCGGGAGAACCGAGCAGTACTTC.

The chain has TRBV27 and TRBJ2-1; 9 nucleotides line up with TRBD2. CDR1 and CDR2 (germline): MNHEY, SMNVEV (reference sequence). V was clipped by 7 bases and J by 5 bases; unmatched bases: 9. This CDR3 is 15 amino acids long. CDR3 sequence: CASTAAGLAHNEQFF. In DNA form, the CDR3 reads TGTGCCAGCACCGCCGCGGGACTAGCACACAATGAGCAGTTCTTC.

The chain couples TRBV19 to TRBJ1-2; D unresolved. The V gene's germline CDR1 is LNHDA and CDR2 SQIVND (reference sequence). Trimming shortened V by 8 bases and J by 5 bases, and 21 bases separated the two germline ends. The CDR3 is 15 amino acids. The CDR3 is CASLSREAGLYGYTF. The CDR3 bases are TGTGCCAGTTTAAGCCGAGAGGCTGGGTTGTATGGCTACACCTTC.

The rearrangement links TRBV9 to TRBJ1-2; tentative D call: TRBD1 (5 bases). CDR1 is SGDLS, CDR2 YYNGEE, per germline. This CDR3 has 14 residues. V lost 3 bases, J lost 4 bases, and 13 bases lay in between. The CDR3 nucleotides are TGTGCCAGCAGCGCCTCAGACAGAGCCTATGGCTACACCTTC. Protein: CASSASDRAYGYTF.

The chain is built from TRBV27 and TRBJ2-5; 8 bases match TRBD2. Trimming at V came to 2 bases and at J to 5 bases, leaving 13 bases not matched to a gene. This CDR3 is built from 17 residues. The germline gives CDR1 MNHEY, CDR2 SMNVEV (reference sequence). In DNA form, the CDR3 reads TGTGCCAGCAGTTTAATGGCTAGCGGGTCCCCGCGGGAGACCCAGTACTTC. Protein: CASSLMASGSPRETQYF.

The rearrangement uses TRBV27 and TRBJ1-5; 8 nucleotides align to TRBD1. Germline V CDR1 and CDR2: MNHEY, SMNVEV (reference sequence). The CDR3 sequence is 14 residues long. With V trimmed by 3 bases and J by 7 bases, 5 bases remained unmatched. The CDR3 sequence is CASSFGRGQQPQHF. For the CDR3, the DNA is TGTGCCAGCAGTTTCGGCAGGGGGCAACAGCCCCAGCATTTT.

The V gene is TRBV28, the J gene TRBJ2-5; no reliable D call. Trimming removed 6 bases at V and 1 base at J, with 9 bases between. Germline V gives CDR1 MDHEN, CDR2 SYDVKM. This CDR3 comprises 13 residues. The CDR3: CASSRRPQETQYF. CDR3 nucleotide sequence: TGTGCCAGCAGCCGCCGACCCCAAGAGACCCAGTACTTC.

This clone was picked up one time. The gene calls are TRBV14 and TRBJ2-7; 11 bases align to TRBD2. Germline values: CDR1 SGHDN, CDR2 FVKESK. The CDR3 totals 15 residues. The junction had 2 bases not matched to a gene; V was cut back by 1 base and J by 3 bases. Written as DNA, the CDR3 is TGTGCCAGCAGCCAAGCTAGCGGGAGGAACTACGAGCAGTACTTC. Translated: CASSQASGRNYEQYF.

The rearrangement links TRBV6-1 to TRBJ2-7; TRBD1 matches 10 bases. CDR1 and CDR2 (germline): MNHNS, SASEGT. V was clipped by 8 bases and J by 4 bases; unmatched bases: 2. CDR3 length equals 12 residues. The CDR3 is CASRDRGYEQYF. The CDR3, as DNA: TGTGCCAGCCGGGACAGGGGTTACGAGCAGTACTTC.

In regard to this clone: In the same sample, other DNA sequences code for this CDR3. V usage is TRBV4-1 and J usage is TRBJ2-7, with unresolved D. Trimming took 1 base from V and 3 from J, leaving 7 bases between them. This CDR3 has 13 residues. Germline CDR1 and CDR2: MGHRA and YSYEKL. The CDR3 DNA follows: TGCGCCAGCAGCCAAGGGGTTAGCTACGAGCAGTACTTC. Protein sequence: CASSQGVSYEQYF.

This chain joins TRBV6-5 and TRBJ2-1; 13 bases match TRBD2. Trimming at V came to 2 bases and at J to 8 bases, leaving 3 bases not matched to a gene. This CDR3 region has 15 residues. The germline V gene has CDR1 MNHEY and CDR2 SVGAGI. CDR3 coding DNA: TGTGCCAGCAGTTACGGACTAGCGGGAGATCATGAGCAGTTCTTC. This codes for CASSYGLAGDHEQFF.